This TCR beta chain was captured by sequencing in a study of regulatory T cells in long-lasting Graves disease. This clonotype was picked up many times. Both iRepertoire HTBI primers and Arm-PCR of CDR3 regions were used to build the TCR beta libraries. MiXCR, applied by TCRdb to the multiplex PCR reads, yields one record per CDR3 protein. The data hold under 500,000 distinct CDR3 sequences, with around 21% observed a single time. This CDR3 is 14 amino acids long. The germline V gene has CDR1 KGHSH and CDR2 LQKENI. With 1 base clipped from V and 11 bases from J, the junction kept 5 bases outside the gene matches. Time point indicated: persistent/refractory GD, antithyroid drugs over 5 years with positive TRAb. PBMC RNA was the source of the TCR library. Per American Thyroid Association guidelines, Graves' disease was diagnosed.

The gene calls are TRBV18 and TRBJ1-6, with 7 bases that match TRBD1. Sequencing used peripheral blood mononuclear cells (PBMCs), obtained when the disease was refractory, from a patient treated with antithyroid drugs. The source of this sequence is a female donor with Graves disease. The CDR3: CASSPQGAEAPLHF. The CDR3 nucleotides are TGTGCCAGCTCACCACAGGGGGCGGAGGCACCCCTCCACTTT.